The rows below give T cell receptor beta chains drawn from one sample of a study of blood T cell repertoires in COVID-19. This table comes from immunoSEQ multiplex PCR, and its TCRdb copy is limited to in-frame clones, with some not included. The repertoire holds 350,000 to 450,000 clones, with about 90% as singletons. The sequenced sample consisted of peripheral blood. These receptors were taken from a woman aged 60-75 years with COVID-19, enrolled during active disease. Each CDR3 is given with its conserved first and last residue. The D gene is left open where the match is weak. The size entry is marked missing in some rows and otherwise reads once, few, many or a size class.

abundance	v_gene	j_gene	d_gene	CDR3nt	CDR3aa
once	TRBV9	TRBJ1-2	-	TGTGCCAGCAGCGTTTTGGGGGCAACCGACTATGGCTACACCTTC	CASSVLGATDYGYTF
-	TRBV5-4	TRBJ2-2	TRBD2	TGTGCCAGCAGCCCCCCCGGGGGGAGGGCCACCGGGGAGCTGTTTTTT	CASSPPGGRATGELFF
-	TRBV7-8	TRBJ1-5	-	TGTGCCAGCAGCTTAGTTTCCAGGGGAATCAATCAGCCCCAGCATTTT	CASSLVSRGINQPQHF
-	TRBV10-3	TRBJ2-7	-	TGTGCCATCAGTGAGTCGGGCGGGACCTACGAGCAGTACTTC	CAISESGGTYEQYF
-	TRBV7-2	TRBJ2-1	-	TGTGCCAGCAGCTTGACCCGGGGAAGGGAGCAGTTCTTC	CASSLTRGREQFF
-	TRBV10-2	TRBJ1-5	TRBD1	TGCGCCAGCAGTCCCGGACAGGGATTTTTCCAACAGCCCCAGCATTTT	CASSPGQGFFQQPQHF
-	TRBV7-6	TRBJ1-5	-	TGTGCCAGCAGCTTGCAGGGGCATGGCAATCAGCCCCAGCATTTT	CASSLQGHGNQPQHF
-	TRBV28	TRBJ1-2	-	TGTGCCAGCAGTTTCCCCTCCGGTAACTATGGCTACACCTTC	CASSFPSGNYGYTF
-	TRBV27	TRBJ2-2	TRBD1	TGTGCCAGCAGTCGGGACAGGGGCCTCACCGGGGAGCTGTTTTTT	CASSRDRGLTGELFF
-	TRBV19	TRBJ2-5	-	TGTGCCAGTAGCGACAGCCACCAGGGGACCCAGTACTTC	CASSDSHQGTQYF
-	TRBV9	TRBJ2-2	TRBD2	TGTGCCAGCAGCCCCCGGGAGGGGGTCACCGGGGAGCTGTTTTTT	CASSPREGVTGELFF
-	TRBV7-9	TRBJ2-3	-	TGTGCCAGCAGCTCTGTCACAGATACGCAGTATTTT	CASSSVTDTQYF
-	TRBV11-2	TRBJ2-2	TRBD1	TGTGCCAGCAGCCGAGTTCGCCAGGGGGCAGGGATCACCGGGGAGCTGTTTTTT	CASSRVRQGAGITGELFF
few	TRBV29-1	TRBJ1-5	-	TGCAGCGTTGAAAGTCCAGATCAGCCCCAGCATTTT	CSVESPDQPQHF
once	TRBV2	TRBJ2-3	-	TGTGCCAGCAGTGAAGCGCTTCAGGAGGTCACAGATACGCAGTATTTT	CASSEALQEVTDTQYF
-	TRBV5-4	TRBJ1-2	TRBD1	TGTGCCAGCAGCGCGGACAGGGTAGCTAACTATGGCTACACCTTC	CASSADRVANYGYTF
-	TRBV7-2	TRBJ2-7	-	TGTGCCAGCAGCAGACGGGACAAGAGCTCCTACGAGCAGTACTTC	CASSRRDKSSYEQYF
-	TRBV7-7	TRBJ2-1	-	TGTGCTAGCAGCCAGGCTGGCTCCTACAATGAGCAGTTCTTC	CASSQAGSYNEQFF
-	TRBV18	TRBJ2-7	TRBD1	TGTGCCAGCTCACCAGCTTGGGCAGGGGGTTCCTACGAGCAGTACTTC	CASSPAWAGGSYEQYF
few	TRBV21-1	TRBJ1-5	-	TGTGCCAGCCGCCGGGACAGTTATCAGCCCCAGCATTTT	CASRRDSYQPQHF
-	TRBV3-1/TRBV3-2	TRBJ1-5	-	TGTGCCAGCAGCCAAGGACGGGCAGGGCGGCAGCCCCAGCATTTT	CASSQGRAGRQPQHF